Below are 5 T cell receptor beta chains sequenced from a single sample in a study of OX40 agonist ivuxolimab in advanced cancers. Clones were read by immunoSEQ multiplex PCR, and TCRdb kept only the in-frame ones, dropping some. Among around 140,000 clones listed, 90% were seen once. The sequenced sample was CD4+ or CD8+ T cells sorted from blood, obtained in a trial of the OX40 agonist ivuxolimab. These receptors were obtained from an adult with an advanced solid tumor such as melanoma, head and neck, liver or kidney cancer.

This clone was recorded only once. The CDR3 does not close with the conserved phenylalanine or tryptophan, likely indicating a read error. The chain carries TRBV25-1 and TRBJ2-7; D gene unclear. The germline gives CDR1 MGHDK, CDR2 SYGVNS. The CDR3 has 11 amino acids. V lost 3 bases and J lost 6, with 6 bases in between. The CDR3 reads CASSDSSEQYL. The CDR3 DNA sequence: TGTGCCAGCAGTGATTCATCCGAGCAGTACCTC.

The chain combines TRBV19 with TRBJ1-1, with D hard to call. This CDR3 has 15 residues. Trimming left V 4 bases short and J 1 base short, with 13 bases between. Germline V gene lookup returns CDR1 LNHDA and CDR2 SQIVND (reference sequence). The DNA of the CDR3 is TGTGCCAGTAGTAATTGGAGGCAGACGAACACTGAAGCTTTCTTT. Translation: CASSNWRQTNTEAFF. Combining the CDR3 with reference TRBV19 and TRBJ1-1 gives the whole variable domain DGGITQSPKYLFRKEGQNVTLSCEQNLNHDAMYWYRQDPGQGLRLIYYSQIVNDFQKGDIAEGYSVSREKKESFPLTVTSAQKNPTAFYLCASSNWRQTNTEAFFGQGTRLTVV.

This chain links TRBV18 with TRBJ2-1; D is undetermined. The CDR3 has 15 amino acids. Trimming stripped 0 bases from V and 5 bases from J, with 11 bases between. Per the germline V gene, CDR1 is KGHSH and CDR2 is LQKENI. The CDR3, as DNA: TGTGCCAGCTCACCACCTGGGCTGGGTCACAATGAGCAGTTCTTC. Amino acid sequence: CASSPPGLGHNEQFF.

The J gene is TRBJ2-7, the V gene TRBV28; 9 bases line up with TRBD2. The CDR3 is 12 amino acids. Germline lookup yields CDR1 MDHEN and CDR2 SYDVKM. V lost 10 bases, J lost 5 bases, and 6 bases stayed unmatched. The DNA of the CDR3 is TGTGCCACCCATAGCGGGAGCCACGAGCAGTACTTC. Translation gives CATHSGSHEQYF.

CDR3 residues: CASNPRGMNTEAFF. The CDR3 DNA sequence: TGTGCCAGTAATCCAAGAGGGATGAACACTGAAGCTTTCTTT. This chain joins TRBV19 and TRBJ1-1; D unresolved. CDR1 and CDR2 (germline): LNHDA, SQIVND (reference sequence). V was cut by 7 bases and J by 0 bases, with 12 bases left in between. The CDR3 extends over 14 amino acids.